This T cell receptor beta chain is from a study of cytomegalovirus exposure and HLA in healthy donors (dated by TCRdb to about 2017). Concerning the study at large: In an earlier analysis of around 540 of the donors, 250 to 350 Gb of sequence data and 117 million unique TCR beta sequences from approximately 180 million T cells were reported. All discovery cohort repertoires had been generated on a single sequencing platform. Among the approximately 400 genotyped donors, 81% belonged to the genetic ancestry cluster associated with self-reported Caucasian donors. To predict cytomegalovirus infection status, the study combined high-throughput TCR immunosequencing, statistical association of individual TCRs with disease status, and machine learning. A later genetic analysis took genome-wide SNP genotypes for about 55% of the roughly 670 donors and used that subset as a discovery cohort. Donor age, sex, ethnicity and CMV serostatus were compiled together with the repertoire data. Rather than drawing on any new phenotypic data, the later analysis identified candidate immune exposures from TCR beta sequences and the way those sequences occurred across donors. Both class I and class II loci were covered by HLA typing, at four-digit resolution. The study aimed to test whether cataloging public T cell receptors could reveal signatures of past pathogen exposure. Typing coverage differed by locus: A, B, C, DRB1 and DQB1 were typed in about 620-640 donors, DQA1 in about 500, DPA1 in some 610, and DPB1 in roughly 450. The study profiled the T cell repertoires of about 640 subjects by immunosequencing and related them to cytomegalovirus serostatus. A later analysis re-examined previously published TCR beta repertoires from roughly 720 donors and added high-resolution HLA genotyping to investigate patterns of TCR occurrence. Among almost 400 genotyped donors of the cohort, an average of approximately 240,000 unique TCR beta nucleotide sequences were sequenced per donor, roughly 20% of them non-productive. Along with the approximately 700-subject first cohort, a separate validation cohort of over a hundred different subjects was used. Four or five DR-DQ haplotypes were handled as single units for association and clustering, since linkage in the cohort was strong. An earlier analysis of roughly 600 of the donors used high-throughput TCR beta sequencing to judge whether each TCR beta V gene segment behaved as functional or pseudogenic. Approximately 300 gigabases of sequencing data and approximately 85 million unique TCR sequences were included in an early release covering around 650 HLA-typed donors.

Concerning this clone: Its specific antigen is unknown.

The junction shows trimming of 3 bases on V and 5 bases on J, plus 10 bases between the germline ends. The CDR3, cysteine through phenylalanine, is 14 amino acids long. Left in the record is the CDR3 DNA by itself, 42 bases read in frame from the first base. CDR1 and CDR2, per the germline V gene (reference sequence), are SEHNR and FQNEAQ. The cohort consisted of fewer than 700 healthy bone marrow donors. Cohort members were all nominally healthy when sampled, although unrecorded immune exposures were likely present. The donor tested CMV seronegative and was one of the 352 seronegative cohort members. A peripheral blood sample was collected from each donor, and TCR beta sequencing was performed on peripheral blood mononuclear cells. Genomic DNA was extracted from the blood cell samples with the Qiagen DNeasy Blood Extraction Kit. What the work shows at the level of the full study, not this receptor alone: Compared with equally common non-associated chains, HLA-associated TCR beta chains in a later analysis were more clonally expanded and had lower generation probabilities. In an earlier analysis of about 540 of the donors, most TCR beta V segments were observed in productive rearrangements about 87% or about 30% of the time, broadly matching IMGT annotations. Most TCR sequences were observed very rarely across donors, whereas some public TCRs were present in many individuals. A later analysis reported that several top co-occurrence clusters appeared linked to parvovirus B19, influenza, CMV and Epstein-Barr virus. When HLA alleles, especially DR and DQ, strongly co-occurred, TCR associations were difficult to assign to individual alleles. For the cohort, immune exposure information was limited to CMV serostatus. Specific HLA alleles were associated with 16,951 TCR beta sequences at a false discovery rate of 0.05 in a later analysis. A total of roughly 160 TCR beta chains were listed by the study as associated with cytomegalovirus. Three of the identified cytomegalovirus-associated TCR beta chains were confirmed in vitro to be specific for cytomegalovirus antigens. V-gene and J-gene trimming of TCR beta chains was associated with a missense DCLRE1C variant in a later genetic analysis, and the association was replicated in an independent cohort. A cluster of highly shared sequence variants was judged likely to represent a technical artifact of the sequencing pipeline. The authors suggested that the approach could potentially be extended to other disease states and immunological phenotypes. A later genetic analysis reported fewer N-insertions in productive TCRs among donors in an Asian-associated ancestry cluster than the roughly 650-donor mean. Cytomegalovirus status was reported to be diagnosed by the classifier with high specificity and sensitivity in both the original and validation cohorts. A further reported finding was that TCR beta sequences accurately predicted the HLA-A and HLA-B alleles for most subjects in the first cohort. Because HLA typing was missing for some donors at each locus, association tests included only the typed subset. The earlier analysis of about 600 of the donors excluded around 17 rarely observed V segments, including chromosome 9 orphons, because counts were too low. The presence/absence analyses assumed that sequencing depth was roughly uniform across donors, and that assumption may not be true. The cohort was sequenced for TCR beta chains only, and without alpha or paired-chain data the features that could be detected were limited. Correlated functional status among segregating V segments might reflect linkage disequilibrium, but an unknown experimental factor could not be ruled out. Because the 87-base-pair reads could not distinguish some IMGT-functional V segments, including TRBV6-2 and TRBV6-3, those segments were excluded. A later analysis found that TCR association rates varied across HLA loci, with DRB1 alleles showing the most associated TCRs and HLA-C alleles the fewest. A later analysis found that most CMV-associated TCR beta chains appeared HLA-restricted, with HLA associations seemingly driven largely by CMV exposure.

Library preparation used the immunoSEQ multiplex PCR assay. The multiplex PCR relied on a mix of 60 forward primers for TCR Vbeta segments and 13 reverse primers for TCR Jbeta segments. The CDR3 region of rearranged TCR beta genes was amplified from genomic DNA by a multiplex PCR assay. The amplified TCR beta libraries were sequenced on the Illumina HiSeq System as 87-base-pair reads. As for how the authors treated the data: In a later analysis, tens of millions of unique TCR beta chains were counted across the 650 to 700 repertoires, and roughly 10 million of these chains were shared by at least two donors. A nearest-neighbor algorithm error-corrected the raw reads and collapsed the reads into unique sequences, merging closely related sequences to remove PCR and sequencing errors. V, D and J gene segments were assigned by aligning CDR3 sequences to IMGT reference sequences. For a sequence to be retained, a match of at least six nucleotides to both a V gene segment and a J gene segment was required. Rearrangements were called productive when the CDR3 lacked stop codons and stayed in frame with V and J; all others were non-productive. Following IMGT convention, CDR3 was defined as the stretch from the second conserved V-encoded cysteine up to the conserved J-encoded phenylalanine. In an earlier analysis of around 570 of the donors, sequences lacking an unambiguous match to a single V gene segment were excluded. An earlier analysis of fewer than 750 of the donors classified V segments as functional when productive rearrangements were above 56.7% and as segregating when the standard deviation between donors was above 5%. A statistical classification framework was developed to diagnose cytomegalovirus status using the catalog of TCR beta chain sequences. A later analysis assigned V and J genes by comparing TCR nucleotide sequences with IMGT/GENE-DB human TR gene sequences. In a later analysis, CDR3 sequences and most-parsimonious VDJ recombination scenarios were assigned using the TCRdist pipeline. In a later analysis, each TCR beta chain was defined by its CDR3 amino acid sequence together with its V-gene family, and reads lacking a unique V-gene family were excluded. As a way to deal with suspected cross-contamination and a sequencing artifact, a later analysis dropped hundreds of nucleotide sequences that were highly shared and had low generation probability. In a later analysis, a clonal expansion index was calculated for each public chain from normalized within-repertoire ranks of inferred template counts. Generation probabilities in a later analysis came from a VDJ recombination model fitted to out-of-frame rearrangements, and those results were checked against IGoR. A later analysis scored TCR-TCR, TCR-HLA and TCR-CMV co-occurrence with hypergeometric tests, applying a repertoire-size bias correction to TCR pairs. In a later analysis, false discovery rates were estimated by permuting HLA or CMV assignments 20 times. In a later analysis, co-occurring TCRs were grouped using DBSCAN, and TCRdist sequence similarity was added for clustering within HLA-allele-positive subsets. Co-occurrence clustering excluded repertoires with fewer than 30,000 or more than 120,000 public chains, plus five with anomalous nucleotide sharing. The table was pulled from immuneACCESS by TCRdb, which kept in-frame rearrangements only. Such tables lose some clones; where checked, under half of the loss comes from unresolved V genes, and the rest has no known cause. The DNA gave D and trimming, while V, J and clone size come from that table. The table for this sample lists 130,000 to 150,000 clones. Together, the top ten hold less than 3.5% of the sample.

Input material: PBMCs. The sequence links TRBV7-9 to TRBJ1-4, with no confident D gene call. The sequence was obtained from a middle-aged man in good health and CMV-seronegative. CDR3 reads: CASSLPQKNEKLFF. The sequenced DNA is TGTGCCAGCAGCTTGCCACAGAAAAATGAAAAACTGTTTTTT.